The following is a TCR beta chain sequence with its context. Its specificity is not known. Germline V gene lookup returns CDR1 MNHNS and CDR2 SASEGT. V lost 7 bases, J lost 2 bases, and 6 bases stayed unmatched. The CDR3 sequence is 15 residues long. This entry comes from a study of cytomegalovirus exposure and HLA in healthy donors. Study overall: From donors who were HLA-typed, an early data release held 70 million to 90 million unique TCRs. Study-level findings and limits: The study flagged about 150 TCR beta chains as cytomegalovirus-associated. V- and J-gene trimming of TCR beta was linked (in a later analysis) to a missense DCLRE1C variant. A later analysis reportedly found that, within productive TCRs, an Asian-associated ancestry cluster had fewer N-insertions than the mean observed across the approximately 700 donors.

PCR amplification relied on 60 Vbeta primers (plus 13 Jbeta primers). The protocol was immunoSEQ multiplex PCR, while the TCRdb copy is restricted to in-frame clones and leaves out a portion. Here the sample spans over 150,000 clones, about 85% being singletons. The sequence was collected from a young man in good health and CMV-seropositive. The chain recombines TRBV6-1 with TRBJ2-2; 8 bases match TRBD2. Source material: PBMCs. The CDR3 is CASTLTSANTGELFF. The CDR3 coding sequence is TGTGCCAGCACTTTGACTAGCGCCAACACCGGGGAGCTGTTTTTT.